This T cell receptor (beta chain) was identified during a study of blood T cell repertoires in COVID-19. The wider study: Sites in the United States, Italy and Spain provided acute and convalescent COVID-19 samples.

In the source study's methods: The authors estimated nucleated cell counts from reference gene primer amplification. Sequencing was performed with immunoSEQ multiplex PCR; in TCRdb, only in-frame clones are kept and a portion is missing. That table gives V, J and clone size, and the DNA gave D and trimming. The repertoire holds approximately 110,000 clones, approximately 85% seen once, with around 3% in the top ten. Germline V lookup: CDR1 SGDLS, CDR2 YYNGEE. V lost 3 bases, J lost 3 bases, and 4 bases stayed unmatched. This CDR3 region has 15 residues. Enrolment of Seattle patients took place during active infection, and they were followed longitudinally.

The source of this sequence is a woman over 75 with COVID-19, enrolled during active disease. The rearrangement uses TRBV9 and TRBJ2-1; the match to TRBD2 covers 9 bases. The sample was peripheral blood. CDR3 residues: CASSDPSGIYNEQFF. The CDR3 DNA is TGTGCCAGCAGCGACCCTAGCGGGATCTACAATGAGCAGTTCTTC.